This T cell receptor beta chain was identified in a study of blood T cell repertoires in COVID-19. Study summary: The origin of the acute and convalescent COVID-19 samples was the United States, Italy and Spain. T cells, B-cell-depleted T cells, or PBMCs provided the cDNA or gDNA that served as material.

The CDR3 totals 14 residues. Trimming pared 1 base from V and 6 bases from J, leaving 12 bases between. Germline loops: CDR1 SGHTA, CDR2 FQGNSA. Per the original data handling: Amplification of reference gene primers provided the estimated nucleated cell counts. TCRdb keeps only in-frame clones here, not all; method: immunoSEQ multiplex PCR. That table furnishes V, J and clone size, whereas the DNA furnished D and trimming. The repertoire consists of fewer than 85,000 clones, with roughly 82% occurring once and the leading ten covering 21%. This clonotype was sampled from a human donor in a cohort sampled during active COVID-19. The sample taken for sequencing was peripheral blood. J is TRBJ1-1 and V is TRBV7-2; D perhaps matches TRBD1 (6 bases). CDR3 residues: CASSLGPNRAEAFF. In nucleotides, the CDR3 is TGTGCCAGCAGCTTAGGCCCCAACAGGGCTGAAGCTTTCTTT.